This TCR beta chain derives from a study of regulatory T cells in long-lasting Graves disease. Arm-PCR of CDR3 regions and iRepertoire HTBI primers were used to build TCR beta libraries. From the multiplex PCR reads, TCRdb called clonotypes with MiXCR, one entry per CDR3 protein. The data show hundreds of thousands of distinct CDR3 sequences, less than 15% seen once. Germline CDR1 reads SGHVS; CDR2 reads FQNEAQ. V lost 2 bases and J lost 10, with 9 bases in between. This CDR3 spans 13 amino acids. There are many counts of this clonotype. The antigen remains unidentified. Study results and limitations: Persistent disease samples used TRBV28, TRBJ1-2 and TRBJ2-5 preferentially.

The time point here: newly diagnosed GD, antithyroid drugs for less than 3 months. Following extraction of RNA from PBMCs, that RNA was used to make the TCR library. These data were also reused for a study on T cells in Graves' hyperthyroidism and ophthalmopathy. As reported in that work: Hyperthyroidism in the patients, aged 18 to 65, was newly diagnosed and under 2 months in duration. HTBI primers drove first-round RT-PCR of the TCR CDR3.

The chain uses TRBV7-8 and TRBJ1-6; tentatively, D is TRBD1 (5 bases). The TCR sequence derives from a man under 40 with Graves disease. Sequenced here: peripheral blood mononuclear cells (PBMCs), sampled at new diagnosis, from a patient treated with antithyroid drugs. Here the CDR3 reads CASSLRGRSPLHF. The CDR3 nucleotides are TGTGCCAGCAGCTTACGGGGCAGGTCACCCCTCCACTTT.